The clone carrying this TCR beta chain was recorded once. The sample is drawn from a study of blood T cell repertoires in COVID-19. As originally analysed: For nucleated cells, counts were estimated from reference gene primer amplification. Only in-frame clones appear in the TCRdb table, and some are missing; sequencing was by immunoSEQ multiplex PCR. V, J and clone size were drawn from that table, and D and trimming were deduced from the DNA. Altogether approximately 50,000 clones are present, around 85% being singletons, with the ten largest covering about 6.8%. The V and J ends lost 6 bases and 6 bases, in that order; junction bases with no gene match: 10. The CDR3 contains 14 residues. CDR1 and CDR2 from the germline V gene are MDHEN and SYDVKM.

Sequenced sample: peripheral blood. The TCR comes from a man aged 60 to 75 with acute or convalescent COVID-19. The chain has TRBV28 and TRBJ2-7, with 8 bases identical to TRBD1. CDR3 residues: CASRAPDRGAEQYF. For the CDR3, the DNA is TGTGCCAGCAGAGCCCCTGACAGGGGTGCCGAGCAGTACTTC.